This T cell receptor beta chain appears in the sequencing data of a study of T cell repertoires in cytomegalovirus infection. Study details: Evidence of both CMV infection and a matching HLA type came from public TCR beta signatures.

Study results and caveats: Cumulated frequencies of public TCR beta families served to identify carriers of CMV plus the relevant HLA.

TCRdb itself ran the reads through MiXCR, one entry per CDR3 protein. The sample shows about 830,000 distinct CDR3 sequences, 30% to 35% of them seen only once. About this clonotype: As yet, its antigen is unknown.

The CDR3 has 15 amino acids. The germline V and J ends were trimmed by 2 bases and 1 base, with 10 bases remaining between them. Germline lookup yields CDR1 SGHNT and CDR2 YYREEE (reference sequence). V gene TRBV5-4 combines with J gene TRBJ1-5, with D perhaps matching TRBD1 (5 bases). The sequence came from a human donor in good health (CMV status not recorded). Some clones in this sample may be carry-over from other donors' samples. Sequenced material: cultured CD8+ T cells from PBMCs, taken from culture after CMV antigen stimulation. The CDR3 DNA sequence: TGTGCCAGCAGCTTATGGGGGGACAGCAATCAGCCCCAGCATTTT. It is translated as CASSLWGDSNQPQHF.